Below, 18 T cell receptor beta chains from the same sample are listed, as sequenced in a study of regulatory T cells in long-lasting Graves disease. The TCR beta library used iRepertoire HTBI primers with Arm-PCR amplification of CDR3. TCRdb used MiXCR to reprocess the multiplex PCR reads, holding one entry per CDR3 protein. The table records around 500,000 distinct CDR3 sequences, about 12% of them present only once. The time point was: newly diagnosed GD, antithyroid drugs for less than 3 months. Construction of the TCR library relied on RNA isolated from PBMCs. The same specimen was also included in a second study, on T cells in Graves' hyperthyroidism and ophthalmopathy.

This sample comprised peripheral blood mononuclear cells (PBMCs), obtained at new diagnosis, from a patient treated with antithyroid drugs. The receptors originated from a woman in her 30s with Graves disease.

This clonotype was observed a handful of times. V usage is TRBV2 and J usage is TRBJ1-5; 9 bases line up with TRBD1. CDR1 is SNHLY, CDR2 FYNNEI, per germline. V trimming: 5 bases; J trimming: 6 bases; junction bases outside the gene matches: 5. CDR3 length: 14 amino acids. Written as DNA, the CDR3 is TGTGCCAGCAGTACCGGGACAGGGATTCAGCCCCAGCATTTT. Amino acid sequence: CASSTGTGIQPQHF. Full variable domain (remainder filled in from reference TRBV2 and TRBJ1-5): EPEVTQTPSHQVTQMGQEVILRCVPISNHLYFYWYRQILGQKVEFLVSFYNNEISEKSEIFDDQFSVERPDGSNFTLKIRSTKLEDSAMYFCASSTGTGIQPQHFGDGTRLSIL.

This clonotype was seen repeatedly, ten times or more. The chain uses TRBV6-2 or TRBV6-3 and TRBJ2-1; no clear D gene. Deletions cut 4 bases from V and 7 bases from J, with 8 bases between. Germline V gene lookup returns CDR1 MNHEY and CDR2 SVGEGT. CDR3 size: 12 residues. CDR3 DNA sequence: TGTGCCAGCAGTTCTACGAAAAATGAGCAGTTCTTC. Protein: CASSSTKNEQFF.

The rearrangement joins TRBV2 to TRBJ2-5; 10 bases align to TRBD2. Trimming took 8 bases from V and 3 from J; bases not matched to a gene: 9. This CDR3 is 15 amino acids long. Germline CDR1 SNHLY, CDR2 FYNNEI. The CDR3 coding sequence is TGTGCCAGCTTTGGACGGACTAGCGGAGAAGAGACCCAGTACTTC. This codes for CASFGRTSGEETQYF.

The chain couples TRBV25-1 to TRBJ2-2, with unresolved D. Germline assignment: CDR1 MGHDK and CDR2 SYGVNS. This CDR3 has 14 residues. The V gene lost 6 bases and the J gene lost 7 bases, with 15 bases spanning the gap. The CDR3 coding sequence is TGTGCCAGCAGCATCCCCGATTTGGGCGGGGAGCTGTTTTTT. The encoded protein is CASSIPDLGGELFF.

This clonotype was seen at least ten times. The chain joins TRBV5-1 to TRBJ2-3; D call uncertain. Germline-derived CDR1 and CDR2 are SGHRS and YFSETQ. V was shortened by 4 bases and J by 6 bases, with 15 bases between the two germline ends. This CDR3 region has 14 residues. The chain's CDR3 is CASSPANWRDTQYF. The CDR3 nucleotides read TGCGCCAGCAGCCCGGCTAACTGGCGGGATACGCAGTATTTT. Together with reference TRBV5-1 and TRBJ2-3, the CDR3 gives the full variable domain: KAGVTQTPRYLIKTRGQQVTLSCSPISGHRSVSWYQQTPGQGLQFLFEYFSETQRNKGNFPGRFSGRQFSNSRSEMNVSTLELGDSALYLCASSPANWRDTQYFGPGTRLTVL.

The chain employs TRBV19 and TRBJ2-7, with 10 bases lining up with TRBD1. This CDR3 has 15 residues. Germline CDR1 reads LNHDA; CDR2 reads SQIVND (reference sequence). The V segment lost 7 bases and the J segment 2 bases; nucleotides outside the gene matches: 8. Here the CDR3 DNA reads TGTGCCAGTACCGATGGAGGGACAGGGGCCTACGAGCAGTACTTC. Translation gives CASTDGGTGAYEQYF.

This clonotype was counted ten times or more. The CDR3 DNA sequence: TGTGCCAGCAGTGATGACAGTCGGTCCTACGAGCAGTACTTC. Protein product: CASSDDSRSYEQYF. The chain employs TRBV2 and TRBJ2-7, with D tentatively TRBD1 (5 bases). The V gene's germline CDR1 is SNHLY and CDR2 FYNNEI. The V gene lost 3 bases and the J gene lost 1 base, with 10 bases spanning the gap. The CDR3 consists of 14 residues.

This clonotype has at least ten counts. V usage is TRBV27 and J usage is TRBJ2-6; a possible D gene is TRBD2 (5 bases). V was pared by 1 base and J by 2 bases, with 15 bases between. CDR1 is MNHEY and CDR2 is SMNVEV in the germline V gene (reference sequence). CDR3 length equals 18 residues. CDR3 coding DNA: TGTGCCAGCAGTTTATGGTACGAGGGAGTCACTGGGGCCAACGTCCTGACTTTC. This translates into CASSLWYEGVTGANVLTF.

The DNA of the CDR3 is TGTGCCAGCAGGCGACGAGTGTTCGGGCGGTTCCCGGGGGAGGCTAGCAATCAGCCCCAGCATTTT. It specifies CASRRRVFGRFPGEASNQPQHF. This rearrangement joins TRBV7-2 to TRBJ1-5; possibly TRBD1 for D (5 bases). Germline V CDR1 and CDR2: SGHTA, FQGNSA. V was pared by 6 bases and J by 0 bases, with 33 bases between. The CDR3 length is 22 residues.

This clonotype has ten or more counts. The genes are TRBV19 and TRBJ2-7, with no clear D. The CDR3 sequence is 13 residues long. The germline gives CDR1 LNHDA, CDR2 SQIVND (reference sequence). V was shortened by 4 bases and J by 4 bases, with 11 bases between the two germline ends. CDR3 region: CASSKDLTYEQYF. The CDR3 DNA sequence: TGTGCCAGTAGTAAGGACCTAACATACGAGCAGTACTTC.

The genes are TRBV29-1 and TRBJ2-1; D is unclear. The CDR3 runs to 16 residues. V dropped 5 bases and J dropped 0 bases, with 17 bases sitting between them. CDR1 is SQVTM, CDR2 ANQGSEA, per germline. The CDR3 region is CSVRTDVGSSYNEQFF. In DNA, the CDR3 is TGCAGCGTTCGAACCGACGTGGGTAGCTCCTACAATGAGCAGTTCTTC.

This clonotype was detected a few times. The genes are TRBV18 and TRBJ1-1; tentatively, D is TRBD1 (5 bases). Trimming removed 4 bases at V and 1 base at J, with 13 bases between. CDR1 is KGHSH and CDR2 is LQKENI in the germline V gene. The CDR3 has 15 residues. The CDR3 DNA is TGTGCCAGCTCACAGACAGCAGGCCAGAACACTGAAGCTTTCTTT. Encoded protein: CASSQTAGQNTEAFF.

The chain recombines TRBV28 with TRBJ1-3; 7 bases are a match to TRBD1. The CDR3 loop spans 15 amino acids. Unmatched junction bases numbered 4, after V lost 5 bases and J lost 0 bases. Germline assignment: CDR1 MDHEN and CDR2 SYDVKM. The CDR3 loop is CASSLTGASGNTIYF. The CDR3, as DNA: TGTGCCAGCAGTCTTACAGGGGCCTCTGGAAACACCATATATTTT.

The table lists this clonotype with many counts. The genes are TRBV20-1 and TRBJ1-2, with 7 positions matching TRBD1. V was pared by 3 bases and J by 4 bases, with 5 bases of the junction left unmatched. Germline assignment: CDR1 DFQATT and CDR2 SNEGSKA (reference sequence). CDR3 size: 13 residues. CDR3 in amino acids: CSASRGGVYGYTF. The CDR3 bases are TGCAGTGCTAGCAGGGGGGGGGTCTATGGCTACACCTTC.

Comment on this clonotype: A much bigger clone sits one base away, suggesting this may be a read error. The rearrangement links TRBV2 to TRBJ2-1, with 9 bases lining up with TRBD1. The germline gives CDR1 SNHLY, CDR2 FYNNEI. The CDR3 has 14 amino acids. The CDR3 nucleotides are TGTGTCAGCAGCCTACAGGGGGCTTTGAATGAGCAGTTCTTC. Translating gives CVSSLQGALNEQFF.

This clonotype has ten or more counts. The rearrangement joins TRBV11-2 to TRBJ2-1; 8 nucleotides match TRBD2. The V segment lost 1 base and the J segment 3 bases; nucleotides outside the gene matches: 5. The CDR3 consists of 16 residues. Germline loops: CDR1 SGHAT, CDR2 FQNNGV. CDR3 coding DNA: TGTGCCAGCAGCTTAGTACCGGGAGGGTTCTACAATGAGCAGTTCTTC. It encodes CASSLVPGGFYNEQFF.

The gene calls are TRBV5-1 and TRBJ2-4; no clear D. CDR3 length equals 15 residues. The germline V gene has CDR1 SGHRS and CDR2 YFSETQ. V was pared by 0 bases and J by 0 bases, with 7 bases between. The CDR3 protein is CASSLGELAKNIQYF. CDR3 in DNA: TGCGCCAGCAGCTTGGGGGAATTAGCCAAAAACATTCAGTACTTC.

This clonotype occurred many times. This chain connects TRBV24-1 to TRBJ2-1; D unresolved. Germline V gives CDR1 KGHDR, CDR2 SFDVKD. V was cut by 7 bases and J by 1 base, with 4 bases left in between. The CDR3 consists of 12 residues. The CDR3 reads CATSGSYNEQFF. The CDR3 bases are TGTGCCACCAGCGGGTCCTACAATGAGCAGTTCTTC.